This TCR beta chain originates from a study of cytomegalovirus exposure and HLA in healthy donors. With V trimmed by 0 bases and J by 5 bases, 2 bases remained unmatched. There are 13 residues in the CDR3. The germline gives CDR1 SGHRS, CDR2 YFSETQ. Both 60 Vbeta primers and 13 Jbeta primers went into the PCR. TCRdb's copy holds only in-frame clones and misses some; the assay was immunoSEQ multiplex PCR. The data show 110,000 to 150,000 clones, 76% seen once. This receptor was taken from a man aged 18-30 years in good health and CMV-seronegative. The rearrangement uses TRBV5-1 and TRBJ2-7; 7 bases align to TRBD1. Sequenced material: PBMCs. The CDR3 region is CASSLGGGHEQYF. The CDR3 region has the DNA TGCGCCAGCAGCTTGGGAGGGGGCCACGAGCAGTACTTC.